This TCR beta chain was profiled in a study of shared clonotypes between healthy human individuals. Turning to the study itself: The study used three CD4 naive, three CD4 memory, two CD8 naive and one CD8 memory plate per donor. Study results and caveats: Clonotype sharing among donors likely depends on sequencing depth. Against clonotypes common to all four donors, non-shared ones had lower generation probabilities.

With respect to this clone: Its target is unknown.

V was shortened by 10 bases and J by 5 bases, with 20 bases between the two germline ends. CDR3 length: 14 residues. CDR1 is MNHEY, CDR2 SMNVEV, per germline (reference sequence). TCRdb's copy holds only in-frame clones and misses some; the assay was immunoSEQ multiplex PCR. Of some 2,000,000 clones in the sample, about 94% were seen once. Only CD45RO-negative cells positively selected for CCR7 counted as naive CD8 cells, so terminally differentiated effector memory CD45RA+ cells were excluded. The sample taken for sequencing was naive CD8+ T cells sorted from blood. This TCR was sampled from a young man in good health. V and J are TRBV27 and TRBJ2-5, with D hard to call. The CDR3 protein is CATPPLRSRETQYF. In DNA, the CDR3 is TGTGCCACCCCCCCATTGAGGTCGCGGGAGACCCAGTACTTC.